The TCR beta chain under discussion was sequenced for a study of shared clonotypes between healthy human individuals. Here immunoSEQ multiplex PCR was the method, and the copy in TCRdb shows in-frame clones only, minus some. The table has under 850,000 clones, just under 75% seen once. V was clipped by 0 bases and J by 3 bases; unmatched bases: 2. The CDR3 runs 16 residues. Germline CDR1 and CDR2: SGHRS and YFSETQ. The sample was memory CD4+ T cells sorted from blood. Indicated subset: CD45RA-negative fraction. V gene TRBV5-1 combines with J gene TRBJ2-1; 11 bases are shared with TRBD1. The sequence came from a woman aged 25-40 years in good health. DNA for the CDR3: TGCGCCAGCAGCTTGGACGGGACAGGGGGCTACAATGAGCAGTTCTTC. Its translation: CASSLDGTGGYNEQFF.